Listed below are T cell receptor beta chains from one sample, sequenced in a study of T-cell reconstitution after alpha-beta-depleted transplantation in children. Using its own MiXCR run on the PCR reads, TCRdb lists one record per CDR3 protein. The data hold 150,000 to 200,000 distinct CDR3 sequences, with about 6.4% observed a single time. The source material was PBMCs from the stem cell graft donor, sampled from the stem cell graft. All receptors come from a human donor who donated a stem cell graft to a child with Wiskott-Aldrich syndrome. Both conserved end residues are part of each CDR3. The order of the fields is J gene, D gene, V gene, clone size, CDR3 DNA, CDR3 protein. The D gene is left open where the match is weak. Size is omitted from some rows. Given values are once, few, many or a class for expanded clones.

TRBJ2-5,NA,TRBV18,many,TGTGCCAGCTCACCACCCGGTCTCGCAGAGACCCAGTACTTC,CASSPPGLAETQYF
TRBJ2-1,TRBD1,TRBV20-1,many,TGCAGTGCCAACGACAGGGCAGGGCGAGGTGAGCAGTTCTTC,CSANDRAGRGEQFF
TRBJ2-5,NA,TRBV5-1,many,TGCGCCAGCTCGACAGGACCTCAAGAGACCCAGTACTTC,CASSTGPQETQYF
TRBJ1-5,NA,TRBV27,many,TGTGCCAGCAGTTTAGGAGGGGGCAATCAGCCCCAGCATTTT,CASSLGGGNQPQHF
TRBJ2-7,NA,TRBV30,few,TGTGCCTGGCAGGTGCCAGGGATGGGAGAGCAGTACTTC,CAWQVPGMGEQYF
TRBJ1-5,TRBD1,TRBV20-1,few,TGCAGTGCTACCCCTCGGACAGGGAGAGGGCTTATTGACAATCAGCCCCAGCATTTT,CSATPRTGRGLIDNQPQHF
TRBJ2-1,TRBD2,TRBV6-5,many,TGTGCCAGCAGTTTCGCTAGCGGGAGGGTTGATGAGCAGTTCTTC,CASSFASGRVDEQFF
TRBJ1-2,TRBD1,TRBV7-2,NA,TGTGCCAGCAGCGAAACAGGGGTCGGCTACACCTTC,CASSETGVGYTF
TRBJ2-7,TRBD1,TRBV20-1,many,TGCAGTGCTACAGCGATGGACAGGGCCAGCCACGAGCAGTACTTC,CSATAMDRASHEQYF
TRBJ2-2,NA,TRBV5-1,NA,TGCGCCAGCAGCTTGCTTGCTTTGGGCACCGGGGAGCTGTTTTTT,CASSLLALGTGELFF
TRBJ2-5,NA,TRBV12-3/TRBV12-4,many,TGTGCCAGCAAACTGAAGGACAGAGAGCAAGAGACCCAGTACTTC,CASKLKDREQETQYF
TRBJ1-6,TRBD1,TRBV6-5,few,TGTGCCAGCAGTCCCCCGACAGGGGGTTCGGATTCACCCCTCCACTTT,CASSPPTGGSDSPLHF
TRBJ2-3,NA,TRBV20-1,many,TGCAGTGCTAGCTCCCCGCAGAGAGGCACAGATACGCAGTATTTT,CSASSPQRGTDTQYF
TRBJ1-2,NA,TRBV30,few,TGTGCCTGGGAGGGGTGGAGTGGCAAAGGTGGCTACACCTTC,CAWEGWSGKGGYTF
TRBJ2-2,TRBD1,TRBV5-1,many,TGCGCCAGCAGCTTGGCGGGACAGCCGAACACCGGGGAGCTGTTTTTT,CASSLAGQPNTGELFF
TRBJ2-7,NA,TRBV24-1,NA,TGTGCCACCAGTGATTTGAGAGGGGACGAGCAGTACTTC,CATSDLRGDEQYF
TRBJ2-5,NA,TRBV29-1,many,TGCAGCGGACGGTCCCCTGGGGAGACCCAGTACTTC,CSGRSPGETQYF
TRBJ2-3,NA,TRBV7-8,many,TGTGCCAGCAGCTTAGTCCAGGGCAGCACAGATACGCAGTATTTT,CASSLVQGSTDTQYF
TRBJ2-3,TRBD1,TRBV12-3/TRBV12-4,many,TGTGCCAGCAGATCTACAGGGGTATCCACCAAAGATACGCAGTATTTT,CASRSTGVSTKDTQYF
TRBJ1-6,NA,TRBV2,NA,TGTGCCAGCACCGTTGGACGGAATTCACCCCTCCACTTT,CASTVGRNSPLHF
TRBJ2-5,TRBD1,TRBV5-1,many,TGCGCCAGCAGCCCTCTCGGGCAGGGGGCGAGGGAGACCCAGTACTTC,CASSPLGQGARETQYF
TRBJ2-3,TRBD2,TRBV6-1,few,TGTGCCAGCAGTGAAGCGGCTAGCGGGGGGGCCGGTACGCAGTATTTT,CASSEAASGGAGTQYF
TRBJ2-7,NA,TRBV2,few,TGTGCCAGCAGTGCTTGGGTTACCTCCTACGAGCAGTACTTC,CASSAWVTSYEQYF
TRBJ1-6,TRBD1,TRBV3-1,few,TGTGCCAGCAGCCAAAAGGGACAGGGGAATTCACCCCTCCACTTT,CASSQKGQGNSPLHF
TRBJ2-7,NA,TRBV11-3,NA,TGTGCCAGCAGCTGGACCCTGGGGGTCACATACGAGCAGTACTTC,CASSWTLGVTYEQYF
TRBJ2-1,NA,TRBV30,NA,TGTGCCTGGAACCCCGAGCGGGCCTCTTACTCCTACAATGAGCAGTTCTTC,CAWNPERASYSYNEQFF
TRBJ1-1,NA,TRBV20-1,many,TGCAGTGCTCCCAGCTACAAGAACACTGAAGCTTTCTTT,CSAPSYKNTEAFF
TRBJ2-1,TRBD2,TRBV6-2/TRBV6-3,many,TGTGCCAGCAGTCTACTAGCGGGAGCTGGGGAGCAGTTCTTC,CASSLLAGAGEQFF
TRBJ2-7,NA,TRBV12-3/TRBV12-4,many,TGTGCCAGCAGTTCGATCCAAGGTGGGATTCAGTACTTC,CASSSIQGGIQYF
TRBJ2-5,NA,TRBV6-1,many,TGTGCCAGCAGTCGTATGACTCGGGATCAAGAGACCCAGTACTTC,CASSRMTRDQETQYF
TRBJ1-6,NA,TRBV28,NA,TGTGCCAGCAGTCGGGTGGACAATTCACCCCTCCACTTT,CASSRVDNSPLHF
TRBJ2-1,TRBD1,TRBV28,many,TGTGCCAGCAGGGACCCGGGACAGGGGGCGCGGGCCCGCAATGAGCAGTTCTTC,CASRDPGQGARARNEQFF
TRBJ1-1,NA,TRBV6-2/TRBV6-3,many,TGTGCCAGCAGTATCAATGTCTGGGAAGCTTTCTTT,CASSINVWEAFF
TRBJ2-2,NA,TRBV12-3/TRBV12-4,many,TGTGCCAGTCGGGCAGGGCCCACCGGGGAGCTGTTTTTT,CASRAGPTGELFF
TRBJ1-6,NA,TRBV5-1,many,TGCGCCAGCAGCTTGGAGGCTTCACCCCTCCACTTT,CASSLEASPLHF
TRBJ2-3,TRBD2,TRBV5-1,few,TGCGCCAGCAGCTTGGGAGCGACTAGCGGACGTAGCACAGATACGCAGTATTTT,CASSLGATSGRSTDTQYF
TRBJ2-2,NA,TRBV12-3/TRBV12-4,many,TGTGCCAGCAGACCCCTGGCAGGAGCGAACACCGGGGAGCTGTTTTTT,CASRPLAGANTGELFF
TRBJ2-7,NA,TRBV10-3,many,TGTGCCATCGGGGGCAGAAGCTACGAGCAGTACTTC,CAIGGRSYEQYF
TRBJ2-2,NA,TRBV28,NA,TGTGCCAGCAGTCCTACTGAAAACACCGGGGAGCTGTTTTTT,CASSPTENTGELFF
TRBJ2-7,NA,TRBV10-3,many,TGTGCCATCAGTGAGTCGGGCGAGCAGTACTTC,CAISESGEQYF
TRBJ2-3,NA,TRBV20-1,many,TGCAGTGCCCCCGCAGTGATAACAGATACGCAGTATTTT,CSAPAVITDTQYF
TRBJ2-5,NA,TRBV7-9,few,TGTGCCAGCAGCTTTCTCTGGCCTCAAGAGACCCAGTACTTC,CASSFLWPQETQYF
TRBJ2-3,NA,TRBV7-2,many,TGTGCCAGCAGACGAACAGGGGGGGAAGATACGCAGTATTTT,CASRRTGGEDTQYF
TRBJ2-1,NA,TRBV12-3/TRBV12-4,many,TGTGCCAGCAGTTATTCCTCGACACCCAGGCGTGGTGAGCAGTTCTTC,CASSYSSTPRRGEQFF
TRBJ2-7,NA,TRBV20-1,many,TGCAGTGCTAGCGGCAGTTCCTACGAGCAGTACTTC,CSASGSSYEQYF
TRBJ2-3,TRBD2,TRBV11-2,many,TGTGCCAGCAGCCCAGGGGCTAGCGGGGGGGCATACGATACGCAGTATTTT,CASSPGASGGAYDTQYF
TRBJ1-1,NA,TRBV5-1,many,TGCGCCAGCAGCTTGTTAGGGGGCACTGAAGCTTTCTTT,CASSLLGGTEAFF
TRBJ1-5,NA,TRBV5-1,many,TGCGCCAGCAGCTTGGCGCCAGAAATACAGCCCCAGCATTTT,CASSLAPEIQPQHF
TRBJ2-1,NA,TRBV30,NA,TGTGCCTGGAGTGTTACAGCGAGCTCCTACAATGAGCAGTTCTTC,CAWSVTASSYNEQFF
TRBJ2-2,NA,TRBV12-3/TRBV12-4,medium-sized,TGTGCCAGCAGTTTCGGCTTCCAGAACACCGGGGAGCTGTTTTTT,CASSFGFQNTGELFF
TRBJ2-7,TRBD1,TRBV20-1,many,TGCAGTGCTAGAGAACGGACAGGGATCGACGAGCAGTACTTC,CSARERTGIDEQYF
TRBJ2-2,NA,TRBV12-3/TRBV12-4,many,TGTGCCAGCAGTCTGAGGGGCGCATCGAACACCGGGGAGCTGTTTTTT,CASSLRGASNTGELFF
TRBJ2-4,NA,TRBV20-1,many,TGCAGTGCTAGGGGACCAGGGCGCGACATTCAGTACTTC,CSARGPGRDIQYF
TRBJ2-3,NA,TRBV5-1,many,TGCGCCAGCAGCCCCGGGACCGCCGGCACAGATACGCAGTATTTT,CASSPGTAGTDTQYF
TRBJ2-1,TRBD2,TRBV3-1,many,TGTGCCAGCAGCCTAAGCGGGAGGGCCTACAATGAGCAGTTCTTC,CASSLSGRAYNEQFF
TRBJ2-1,TRBD1,TRBV20-1,few,TGCAGTGCGAGTCTAGCAGGGGGTGAGCAGTTCTTC,CSASLAGGEQFF
TRBJ2-4,TRBD1,TRBV7-9,few,TGTGCCAGCAGCTCAGACGGACAGGGTTTTCAGTACTTC,CASSSDGQGFQYF